This T cell receptor (beta chain) appears in the sequencing data of a study of blood T cell repertoires in COVID-19. Overall study: Some COVID-19 samples were acute and others convalescent; all came from the United States, Italy and Spain. PBMCs, B-cell-depleted T cells, or T cells provided the cDNA or gDNA that made up the material.

Original handling: Quantification of nucleated cells was approximated via reference gene primer amplification. This table comes from immunoSEQ multiplex PCR, and its TCRdb copy is limited to in-frame clones, with some not included. Clone size and V and J calls were adopted from that table, with D and trimming inferred from the DNA. The sample consists of 25,000 to 30,000 clones, 76% of them appearing once. The clonotype was recovered from a man between 65 and 85 years old with acute or convalescent COVID-19. The specimen sequenced was peripheral blood.

The chain's CDR3 is CASRSGTGVRNEQFF. The CDR3 DNA is TGTGCCAGCAGGTCCGGGACAGGGGTGAGGAATGAGCAGTTCTTC. The chain links TRBV7-9 to TRBJ2-1; 10 bases line up with TRBD1. Germline trimming cut 6 bases from V and 7 bases from J; bases unmatched to any gene: 9. Germline values: CDR1 SEHNR, CDR2 FQNEAQ (reference sequence). The CDR3 contains 15 residues.